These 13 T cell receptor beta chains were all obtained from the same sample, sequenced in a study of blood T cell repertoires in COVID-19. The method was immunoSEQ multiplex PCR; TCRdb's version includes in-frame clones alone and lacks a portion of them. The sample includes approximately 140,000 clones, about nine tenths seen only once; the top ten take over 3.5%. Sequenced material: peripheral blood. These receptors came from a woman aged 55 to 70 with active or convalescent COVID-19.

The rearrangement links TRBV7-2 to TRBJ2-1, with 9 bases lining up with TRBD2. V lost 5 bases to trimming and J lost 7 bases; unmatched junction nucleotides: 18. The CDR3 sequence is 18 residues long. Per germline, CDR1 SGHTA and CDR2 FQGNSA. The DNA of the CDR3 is TGTGCCAGCAGCCGCCGGGTTGGCGGGGGGGCCATAGAGAATGAGCAGTTCTTC. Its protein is CASSRRVGGGAIENEQFF.

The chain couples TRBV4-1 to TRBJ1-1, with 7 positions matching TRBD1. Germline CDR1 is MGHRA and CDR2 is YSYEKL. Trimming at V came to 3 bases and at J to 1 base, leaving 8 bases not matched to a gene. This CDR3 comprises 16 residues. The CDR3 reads CASSHVGGPPNTEAFF. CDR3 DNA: TGCGCCAGCAGCCACGTAGGGGGCCCCCCGAACACTGAAGCTTTCTTT.

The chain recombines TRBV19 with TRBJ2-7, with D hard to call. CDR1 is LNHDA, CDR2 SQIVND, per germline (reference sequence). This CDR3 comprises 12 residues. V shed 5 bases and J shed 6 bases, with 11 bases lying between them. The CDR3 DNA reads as TGTGCCAGTAGTTCCCCCCCTCTCGAGCAGTACTTC. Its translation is CASSSPPLEQYF.

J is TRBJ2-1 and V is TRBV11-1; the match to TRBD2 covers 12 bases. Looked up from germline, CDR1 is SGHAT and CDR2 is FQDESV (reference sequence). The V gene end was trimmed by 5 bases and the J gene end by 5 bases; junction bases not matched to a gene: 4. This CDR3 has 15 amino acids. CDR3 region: CASSLLAGGNNEQFF. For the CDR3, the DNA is TGTGCCAGCAGCCTACTAGCGGGGGGTAACAATGAGCAGTTCTTC. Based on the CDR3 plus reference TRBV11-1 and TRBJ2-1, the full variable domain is EAEVAQSPRYKITEKSQAVAFWCDPISGHATLYWYRQILGQGPELLVQFQDESVVDDSQLPKDRFSAERLKGVDSTLKIQPAELGDSAMYLCASSLLAGGNNEQFFGPGTRLTVL.

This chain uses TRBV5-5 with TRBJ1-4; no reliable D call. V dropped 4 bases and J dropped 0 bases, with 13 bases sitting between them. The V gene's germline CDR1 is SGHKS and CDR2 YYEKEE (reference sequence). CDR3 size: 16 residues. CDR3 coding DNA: TGTGCCAGCAGCCGCGACATAATTTCAACTAATGAAAAACTGTTTTTT. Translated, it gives CASSRDIISTNEKLFF.

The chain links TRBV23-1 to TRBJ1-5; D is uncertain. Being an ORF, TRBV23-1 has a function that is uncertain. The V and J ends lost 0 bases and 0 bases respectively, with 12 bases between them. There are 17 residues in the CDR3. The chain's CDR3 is CASSQSVCPYSNQPQHF. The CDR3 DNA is TGCGCCAGCAGTCAATCGGTCTGTCCCTATAGCAATCAGCCCCAGCATTTT.

The CDR3 protein is CASSPPVSQGSDTQYF. The CDR3 nucleotides are TGTGCCAGCTCACCACCGGTCTCACAGGGGTCAGATACGCAGTATTTT. The chain couples TRBV18 to TRBJ2-3, with TRBD1 matching 7 bases. This CDR3 is 16 amino acids long. Germline V gene sequence: CDR1 KGHSH, CDR2 LQKENI. V shed 0 bases and J 4 bases; nucleotides not matched to a gene: 7.

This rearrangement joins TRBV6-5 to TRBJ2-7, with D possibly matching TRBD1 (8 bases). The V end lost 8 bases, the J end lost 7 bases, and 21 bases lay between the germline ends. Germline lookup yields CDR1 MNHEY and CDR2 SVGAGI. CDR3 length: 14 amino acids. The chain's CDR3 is CASQEQGGKWEQYF. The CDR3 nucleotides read TGTGCCAGCCAGGAACAGGGGGGGAAGTGGGAGCAGTACTTC.

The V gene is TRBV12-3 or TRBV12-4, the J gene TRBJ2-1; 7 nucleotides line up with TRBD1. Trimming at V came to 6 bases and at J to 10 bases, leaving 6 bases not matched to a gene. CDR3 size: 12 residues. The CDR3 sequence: CASRGTVWEQFF. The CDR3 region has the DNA TGTGCCAGCAGGGGGACAGTTTGGGAGCAGTTCTTC.

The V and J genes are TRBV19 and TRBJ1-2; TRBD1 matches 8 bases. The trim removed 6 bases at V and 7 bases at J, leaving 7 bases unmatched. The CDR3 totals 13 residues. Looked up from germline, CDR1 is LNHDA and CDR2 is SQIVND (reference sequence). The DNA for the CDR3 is TGTGCCAGTAGCGAGACAGGGGTCGGTGGCTACACCTTC. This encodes CASSETGVGGYTF.

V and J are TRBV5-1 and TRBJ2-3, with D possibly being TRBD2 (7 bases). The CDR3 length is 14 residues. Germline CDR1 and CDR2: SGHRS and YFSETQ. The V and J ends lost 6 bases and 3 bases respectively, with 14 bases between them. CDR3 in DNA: TGCGCCAGCAATCGGGGGGCCTTGACAGATACGCAGTATTTT. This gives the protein CASNRGALTDTQYF.

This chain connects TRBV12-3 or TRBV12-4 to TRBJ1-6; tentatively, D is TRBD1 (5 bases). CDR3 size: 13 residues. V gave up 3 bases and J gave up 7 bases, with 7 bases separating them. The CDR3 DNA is TGTGCCAGCAGTTTGACAGCAAATTCACCCCTCCACTTT. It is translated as CASSLTANSPLHF.

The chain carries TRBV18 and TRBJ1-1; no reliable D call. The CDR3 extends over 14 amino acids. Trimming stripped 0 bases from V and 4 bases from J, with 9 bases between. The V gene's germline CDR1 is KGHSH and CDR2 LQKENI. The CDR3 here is CASSPPGRATEAFF. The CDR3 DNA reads TGTGCCAGCTCACCACCGGGGAGGGCCACTGAAGCTTTCTTT.